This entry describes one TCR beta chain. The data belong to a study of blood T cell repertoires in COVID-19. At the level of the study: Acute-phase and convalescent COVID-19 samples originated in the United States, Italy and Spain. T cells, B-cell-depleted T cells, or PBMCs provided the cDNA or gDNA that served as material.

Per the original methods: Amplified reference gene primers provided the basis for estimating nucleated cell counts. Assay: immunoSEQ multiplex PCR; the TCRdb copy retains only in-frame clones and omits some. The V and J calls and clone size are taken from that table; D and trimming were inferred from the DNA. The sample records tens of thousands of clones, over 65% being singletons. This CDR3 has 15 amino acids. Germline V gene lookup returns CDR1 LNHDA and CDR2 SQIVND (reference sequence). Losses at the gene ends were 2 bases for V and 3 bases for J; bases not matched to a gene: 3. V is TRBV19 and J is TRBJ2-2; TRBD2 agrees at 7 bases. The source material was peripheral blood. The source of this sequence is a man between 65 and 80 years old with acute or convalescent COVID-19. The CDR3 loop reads CASSIRLADTGELFF. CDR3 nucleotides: TGTGCCAGTAGTATAAGGCTAGCGGACACCGGGGAGCTGTTTTTT.